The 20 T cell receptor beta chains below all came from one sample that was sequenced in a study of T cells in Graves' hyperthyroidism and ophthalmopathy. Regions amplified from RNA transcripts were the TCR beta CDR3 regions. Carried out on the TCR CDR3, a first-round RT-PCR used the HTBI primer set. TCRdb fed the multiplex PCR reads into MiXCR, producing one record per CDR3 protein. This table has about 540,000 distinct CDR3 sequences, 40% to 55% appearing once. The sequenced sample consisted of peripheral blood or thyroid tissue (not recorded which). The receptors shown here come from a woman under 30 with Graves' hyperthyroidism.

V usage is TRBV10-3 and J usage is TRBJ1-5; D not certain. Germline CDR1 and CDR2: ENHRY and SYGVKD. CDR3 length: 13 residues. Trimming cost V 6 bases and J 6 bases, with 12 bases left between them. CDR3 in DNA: TGTGCCATCAGCGGGGAGGGAAGTCAGCCCCAGCATTTT. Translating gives CAISGEGSQPQHF.

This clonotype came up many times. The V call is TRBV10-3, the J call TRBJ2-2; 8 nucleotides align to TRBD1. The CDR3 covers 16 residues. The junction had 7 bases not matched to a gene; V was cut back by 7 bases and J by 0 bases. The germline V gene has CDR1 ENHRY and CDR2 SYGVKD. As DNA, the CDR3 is TGTGCCATCACTACCCCGGGACAGGCGAACACCGGGGAGCTGTTTTTT. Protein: CAITTPGQANTGELFF.

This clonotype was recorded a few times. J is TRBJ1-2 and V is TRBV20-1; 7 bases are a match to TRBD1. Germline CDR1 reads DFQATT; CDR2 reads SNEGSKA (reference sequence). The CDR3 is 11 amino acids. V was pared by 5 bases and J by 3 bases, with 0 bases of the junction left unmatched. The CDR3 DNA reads TGCAGTGCTGGGACAGACTATGGCTACACCTTC. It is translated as CSAGTDYGYTF.

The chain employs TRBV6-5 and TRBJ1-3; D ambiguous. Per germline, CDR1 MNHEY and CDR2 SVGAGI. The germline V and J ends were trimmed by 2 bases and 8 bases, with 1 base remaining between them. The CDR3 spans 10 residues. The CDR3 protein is CASSYDTIYF. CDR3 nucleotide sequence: TGTGCCAGCAGTTACGACACCATATATTTT.

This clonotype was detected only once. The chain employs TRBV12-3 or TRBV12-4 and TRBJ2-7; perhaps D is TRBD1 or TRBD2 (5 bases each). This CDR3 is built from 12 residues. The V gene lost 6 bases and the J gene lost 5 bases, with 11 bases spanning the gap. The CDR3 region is CASSRLGDEQYF. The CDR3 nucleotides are TGTGCCAGCAGCCGCCTGGGGGACGAGCAGTACTTC.

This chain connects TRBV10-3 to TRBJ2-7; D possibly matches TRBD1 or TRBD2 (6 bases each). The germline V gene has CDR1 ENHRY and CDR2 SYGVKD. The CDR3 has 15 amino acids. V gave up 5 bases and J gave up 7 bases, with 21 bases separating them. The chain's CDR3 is CAISLDGGASWEQYF. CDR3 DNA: TGTGCCATCAGTCTGGACGGGGGCGCCTCGTGGGAGCAGTACTTC.

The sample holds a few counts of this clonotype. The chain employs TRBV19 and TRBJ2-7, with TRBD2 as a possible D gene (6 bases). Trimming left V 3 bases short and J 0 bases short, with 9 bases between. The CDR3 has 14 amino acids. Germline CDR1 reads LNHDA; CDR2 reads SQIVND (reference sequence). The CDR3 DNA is TGTGCCAGTAGTATTGTGGGGGGCTCCTACGAGCAGTACTTC. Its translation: CASSIVGGSYEQYF.

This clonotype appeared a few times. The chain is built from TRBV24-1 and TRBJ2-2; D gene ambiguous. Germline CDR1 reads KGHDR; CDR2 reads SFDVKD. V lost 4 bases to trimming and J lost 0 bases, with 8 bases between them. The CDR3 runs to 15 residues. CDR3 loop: CATSDQIANTGELFF. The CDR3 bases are TGTGCCACCAGTGACCAGATAGCGAACACCGGGGAGCTGTTTTTT.

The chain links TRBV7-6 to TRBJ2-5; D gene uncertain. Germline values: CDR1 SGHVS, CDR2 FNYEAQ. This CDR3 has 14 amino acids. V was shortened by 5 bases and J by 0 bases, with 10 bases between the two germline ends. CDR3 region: CASSQGAYQETQYF. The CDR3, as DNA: TGTGCCAGCAGCCAAGGCGCGTACCAAGAGACCCAGTACTTC. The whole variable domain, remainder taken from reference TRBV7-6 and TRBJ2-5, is GAGVSQSPRYKVTKRGQDVALRCDPISGHVSLYWYRQALGQGPEFLTYFNYEAQQDKSGLPNDRFSAERPEGSISTLTIQRTEQRDSAMYRCASSQGAYQETQYFGPGTRLLVL.

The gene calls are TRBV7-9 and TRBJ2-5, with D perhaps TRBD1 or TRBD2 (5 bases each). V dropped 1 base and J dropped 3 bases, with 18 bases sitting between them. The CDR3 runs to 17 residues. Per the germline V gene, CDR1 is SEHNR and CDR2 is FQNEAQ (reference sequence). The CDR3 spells CASSLDRTPGAEETQYF. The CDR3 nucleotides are TGTGCCAGCAGCTTAGATCGAACCCCCGGGGCGGAAGAGACCCAGTACTTC.

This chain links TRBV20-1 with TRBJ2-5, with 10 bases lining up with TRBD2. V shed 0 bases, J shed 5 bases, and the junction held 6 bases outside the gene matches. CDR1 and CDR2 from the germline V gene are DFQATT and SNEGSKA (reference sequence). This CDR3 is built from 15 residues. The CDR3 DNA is TGCAGTGCTAGAGATGCCACTAGCGGGGAGGAGACCCAGTACTTC. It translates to CSARDATSGEETQYF.

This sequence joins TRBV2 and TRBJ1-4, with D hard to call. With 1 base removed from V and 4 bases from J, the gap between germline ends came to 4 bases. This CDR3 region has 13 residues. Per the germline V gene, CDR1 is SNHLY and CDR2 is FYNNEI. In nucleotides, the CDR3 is TGTGCCAGCAGTGAAGAGTTTAATGAAAAACTGTTTTTT. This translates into CASSEEFNEKLFF.

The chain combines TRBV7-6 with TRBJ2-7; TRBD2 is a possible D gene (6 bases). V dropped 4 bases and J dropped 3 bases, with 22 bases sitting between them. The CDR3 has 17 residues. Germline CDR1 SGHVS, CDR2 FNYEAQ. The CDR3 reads CASSSGNTRDGGYEQYF. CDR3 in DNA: TGTGCCAGCAGCTCAGGGAATACCCGTGACGGGGGCTACGAGCAGTACTTC.

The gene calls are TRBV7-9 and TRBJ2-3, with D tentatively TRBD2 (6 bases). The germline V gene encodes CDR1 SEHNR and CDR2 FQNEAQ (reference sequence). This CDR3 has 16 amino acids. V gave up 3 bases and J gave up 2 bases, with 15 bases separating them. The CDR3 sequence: CASSLVGLEDTDTQYF. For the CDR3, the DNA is TGTGCCAGCAGCTTGGTGGGACTGGAAGACACAGATACGCAGTATTTT.

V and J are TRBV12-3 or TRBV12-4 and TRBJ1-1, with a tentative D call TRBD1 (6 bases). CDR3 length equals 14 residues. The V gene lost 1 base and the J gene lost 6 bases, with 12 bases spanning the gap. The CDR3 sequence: CASSLGQGRAEAFF. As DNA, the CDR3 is TGTGCCAGCAGTTTAGGGCAGGGGAGAGCTGAAGCTTTCTTT.

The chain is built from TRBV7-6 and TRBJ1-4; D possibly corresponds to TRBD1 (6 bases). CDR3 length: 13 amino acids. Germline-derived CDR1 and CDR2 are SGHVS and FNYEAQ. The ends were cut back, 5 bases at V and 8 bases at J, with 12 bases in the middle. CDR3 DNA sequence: TGTGCCAGCAGCAGGGGGGAAACGGAAAAACTGTTTTTT. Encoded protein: CASSRGETEKLFF.

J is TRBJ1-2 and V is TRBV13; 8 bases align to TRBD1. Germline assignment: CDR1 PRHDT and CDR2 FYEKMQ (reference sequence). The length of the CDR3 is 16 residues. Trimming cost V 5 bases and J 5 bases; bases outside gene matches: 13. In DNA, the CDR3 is TGTGCCAGCAGCCTCCGGGACAGGAGGCACAGATATGGCTACACCTTC. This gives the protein CASSLRDRRHRYGYTF.

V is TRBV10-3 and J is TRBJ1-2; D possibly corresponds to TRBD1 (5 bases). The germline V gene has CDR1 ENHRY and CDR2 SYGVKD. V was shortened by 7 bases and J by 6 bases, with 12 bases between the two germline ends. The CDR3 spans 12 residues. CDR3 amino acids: CAIMEDSHGYTF. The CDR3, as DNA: TGTGCCATCATGGAAGACAGCCATGGCTACACCTTC.

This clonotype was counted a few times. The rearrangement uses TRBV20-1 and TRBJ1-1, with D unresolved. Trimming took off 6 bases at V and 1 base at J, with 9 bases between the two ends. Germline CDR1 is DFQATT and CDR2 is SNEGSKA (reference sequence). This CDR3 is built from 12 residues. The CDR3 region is CSASHTNTEAFF. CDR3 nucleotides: TGCAGTGCCAGTCACACGAACACTGAAGCTTTCTTT.

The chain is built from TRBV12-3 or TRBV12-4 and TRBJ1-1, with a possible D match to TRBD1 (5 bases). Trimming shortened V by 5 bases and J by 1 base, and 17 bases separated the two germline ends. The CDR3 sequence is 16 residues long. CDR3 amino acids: CASSRLYGAGNTEAFF. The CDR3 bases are TGTGCCAGCAGTCGACTTTATGGGGCGGGGAACACTGAAGCTTTCTTT.